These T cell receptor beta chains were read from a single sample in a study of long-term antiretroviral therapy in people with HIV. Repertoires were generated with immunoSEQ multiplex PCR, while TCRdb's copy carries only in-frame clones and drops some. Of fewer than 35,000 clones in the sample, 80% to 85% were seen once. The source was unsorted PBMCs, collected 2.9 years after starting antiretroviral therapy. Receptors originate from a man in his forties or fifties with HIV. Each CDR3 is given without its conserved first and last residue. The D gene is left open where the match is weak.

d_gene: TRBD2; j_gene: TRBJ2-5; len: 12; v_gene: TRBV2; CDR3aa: ASSLSGGEETQY
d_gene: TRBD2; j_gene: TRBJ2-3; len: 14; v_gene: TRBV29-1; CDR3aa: SVEDRAGGPPDTQY
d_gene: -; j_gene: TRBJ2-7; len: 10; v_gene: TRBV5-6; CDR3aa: ASSLGVGARY
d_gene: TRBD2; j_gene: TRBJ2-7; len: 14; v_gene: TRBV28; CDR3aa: ASSVIAGGKAYEQY
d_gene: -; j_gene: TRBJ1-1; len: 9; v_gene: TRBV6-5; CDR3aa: ASSLGTEAF
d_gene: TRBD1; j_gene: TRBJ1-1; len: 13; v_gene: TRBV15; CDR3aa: ATSFRTGMNTEAF
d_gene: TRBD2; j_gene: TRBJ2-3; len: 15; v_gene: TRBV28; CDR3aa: ASSVAAGGGDTDTQY
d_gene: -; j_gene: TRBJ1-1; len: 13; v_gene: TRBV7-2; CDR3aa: ASSPTVLLNTEAF
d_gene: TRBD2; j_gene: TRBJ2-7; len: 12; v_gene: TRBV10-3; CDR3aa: ASSVASGGYEQY
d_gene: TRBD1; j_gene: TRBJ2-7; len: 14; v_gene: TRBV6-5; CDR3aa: ASSSNMDRFRREQY
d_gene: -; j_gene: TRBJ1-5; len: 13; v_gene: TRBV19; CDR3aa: ASRGGFQEGQPQH
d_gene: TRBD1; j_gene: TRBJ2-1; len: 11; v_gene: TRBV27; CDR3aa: ASSLGIRQGRI
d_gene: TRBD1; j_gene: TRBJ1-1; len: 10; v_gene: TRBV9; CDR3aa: ASGQAATEAF
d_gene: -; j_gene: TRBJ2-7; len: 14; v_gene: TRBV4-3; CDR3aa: ASSQSLPGSSYEQY
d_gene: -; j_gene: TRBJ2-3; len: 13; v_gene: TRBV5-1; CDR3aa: ASSLSGRSTDTQY
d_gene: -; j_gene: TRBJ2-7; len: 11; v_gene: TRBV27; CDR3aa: ASSYWGADEQY
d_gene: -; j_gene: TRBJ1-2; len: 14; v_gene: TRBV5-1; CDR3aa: ASSPGATQLNYGYT
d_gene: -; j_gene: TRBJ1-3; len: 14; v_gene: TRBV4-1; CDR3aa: ASSQMDSFSGNTIY
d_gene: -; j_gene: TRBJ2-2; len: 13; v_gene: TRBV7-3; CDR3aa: ASSLDRMNTGELF
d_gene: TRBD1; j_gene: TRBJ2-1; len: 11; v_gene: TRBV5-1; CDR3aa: ASSPGTGGAGF
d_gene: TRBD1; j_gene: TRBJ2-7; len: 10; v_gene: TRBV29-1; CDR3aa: SVARQGAEQY
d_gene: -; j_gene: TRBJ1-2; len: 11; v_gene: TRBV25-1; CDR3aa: ASSLGVSYGYT
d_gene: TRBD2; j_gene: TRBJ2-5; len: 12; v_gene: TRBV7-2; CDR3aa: ASSAGLAGETQY
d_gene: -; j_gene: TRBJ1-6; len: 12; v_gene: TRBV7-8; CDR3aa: ASSFDLRDSPLH
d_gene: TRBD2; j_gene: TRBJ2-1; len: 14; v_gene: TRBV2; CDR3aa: ASSEAPGLAGAEQF
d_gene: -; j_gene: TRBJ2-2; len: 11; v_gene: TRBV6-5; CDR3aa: ASSYVHTGELF
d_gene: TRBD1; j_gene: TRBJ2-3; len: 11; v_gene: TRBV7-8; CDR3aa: ASTDRGTDTQY
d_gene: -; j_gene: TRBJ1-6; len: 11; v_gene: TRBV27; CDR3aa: ASSLMGGSPLH